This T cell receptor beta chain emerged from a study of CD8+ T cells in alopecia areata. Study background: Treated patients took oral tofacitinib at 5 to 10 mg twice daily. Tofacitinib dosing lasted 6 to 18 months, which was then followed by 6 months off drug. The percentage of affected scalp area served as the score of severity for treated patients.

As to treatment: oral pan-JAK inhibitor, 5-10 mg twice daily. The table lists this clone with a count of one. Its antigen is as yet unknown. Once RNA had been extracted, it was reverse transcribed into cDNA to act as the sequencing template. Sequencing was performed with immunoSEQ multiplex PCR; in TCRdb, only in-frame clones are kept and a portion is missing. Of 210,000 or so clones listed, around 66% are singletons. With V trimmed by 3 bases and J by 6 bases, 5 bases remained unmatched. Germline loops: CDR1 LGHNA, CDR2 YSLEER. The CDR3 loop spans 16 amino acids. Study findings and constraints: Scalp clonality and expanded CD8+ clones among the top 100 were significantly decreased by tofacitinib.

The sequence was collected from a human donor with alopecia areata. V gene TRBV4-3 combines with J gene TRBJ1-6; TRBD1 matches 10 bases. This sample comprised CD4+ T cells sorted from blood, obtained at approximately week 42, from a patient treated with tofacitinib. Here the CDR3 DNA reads TGCGCCAGCAGCCAGGAAGACAGGGGGCTTAATTCACCCCTCCACTTT. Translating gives CASSQEDRGLNSPLHF.